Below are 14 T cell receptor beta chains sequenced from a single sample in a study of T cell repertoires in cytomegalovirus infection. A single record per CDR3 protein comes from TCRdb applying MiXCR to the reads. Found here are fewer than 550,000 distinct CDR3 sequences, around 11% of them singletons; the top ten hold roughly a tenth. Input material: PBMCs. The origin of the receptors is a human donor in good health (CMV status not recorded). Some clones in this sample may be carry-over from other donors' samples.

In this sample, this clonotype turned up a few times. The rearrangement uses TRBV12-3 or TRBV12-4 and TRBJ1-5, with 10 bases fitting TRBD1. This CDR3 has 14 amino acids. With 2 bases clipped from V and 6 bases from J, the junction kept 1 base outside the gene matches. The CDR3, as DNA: TGTGCCAGCAGTTTATGGGACAGGGGTCAGCCCCAGCATTTT. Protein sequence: CASSLWDRGQPQHF.

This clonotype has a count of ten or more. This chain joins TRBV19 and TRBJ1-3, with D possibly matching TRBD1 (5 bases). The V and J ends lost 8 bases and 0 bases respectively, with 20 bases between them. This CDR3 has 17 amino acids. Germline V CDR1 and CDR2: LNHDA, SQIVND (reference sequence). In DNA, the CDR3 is TGTGCCAGTCCCCAGGGACCATACCAACCCTCTGGAAACACCATATATTTT. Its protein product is CASPQGPYQPSGNTIYF. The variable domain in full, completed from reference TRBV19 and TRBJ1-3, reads DGGITQSPKYLFRKEGQNVTLSCEQNLNHDAMYWYRQDPGQGLRLIYYSQIVNDFQKGDIAEGYSVSREKKESFPLTVTSAQKNPTAFYLCASPQGPYQPSGNTIYFGEGSWLTVV.

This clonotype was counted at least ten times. The CDR3 DNA reads as TGTGCCAGCAGCTTAAAATCCCCGAACACCGGGGAGCTGTTTTTT. Translated: CASSLKSPNTGELFF. The chain combines TRBV7-2 with TRBJ2-2; D uncertain. This CDR3 contains 15 residues. Looked up from germline, CDR1 is SGHTA and CDR2 is FQGNSA. Trimming removed 2 bases at V and 0 bases at J, with 7 bases between.

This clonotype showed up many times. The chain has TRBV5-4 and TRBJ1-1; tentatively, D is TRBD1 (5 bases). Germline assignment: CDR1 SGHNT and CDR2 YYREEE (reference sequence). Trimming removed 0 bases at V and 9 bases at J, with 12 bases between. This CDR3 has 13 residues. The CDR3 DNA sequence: TGTGCCAGCAGCTTGGTAGATCAGGGCAAAGCTTTCTTT. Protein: CASSLVDQGKAFF.

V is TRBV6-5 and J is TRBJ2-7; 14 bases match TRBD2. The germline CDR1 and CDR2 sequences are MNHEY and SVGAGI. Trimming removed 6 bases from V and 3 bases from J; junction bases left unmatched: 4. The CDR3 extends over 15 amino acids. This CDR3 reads CASRFGTSGGYEQYF. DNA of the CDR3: TGTGCCAGCAGATTCGGGACTAGCGGGGGCTACGAGCAGTACTTC.

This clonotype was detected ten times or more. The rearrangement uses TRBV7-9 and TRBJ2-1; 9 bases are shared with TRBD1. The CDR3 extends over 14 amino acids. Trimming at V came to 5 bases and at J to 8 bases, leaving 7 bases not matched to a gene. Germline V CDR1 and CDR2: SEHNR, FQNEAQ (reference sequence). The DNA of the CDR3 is TGTGCCAGCAGCCCCGGGACAGGGTGGGATGAGCAGTTCTTC. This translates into CASSPGTGWDEQFF.

CDR3 bases: TGCGCCAGCAGCCAAGATTTCCTTCGGAATGAGCAGTTCTTC. Protein product: CASSQDFLRNEQFF. This chain uses TRBV4-1 with TRBJ2-1; no clear D. CDR3 length equals 14 residues. Germline CDR1 reads MGHRA; CDR2 reads YSYEKL. Trimming removed 0 bases at V and 7 bases at J, with 10 bases between.

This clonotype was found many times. The CDR3, as DNA: TGTGCCAGCAGCCAATTTGGGCCGAGCTCTGGGGCCAACGTCCTGACTTTC. Its translation is CASSQFGPSSGANVLTF. The V and J genes are TRBV14 and TRBJ2-6; D remains unclear. Germline V gene lookup returns CDR1 SGHDN and CDR2 FVKESK. Trimming took 2 bases from V and 0 from J, leaving 11 bases between them. The CDR3 has 17 amino acids.

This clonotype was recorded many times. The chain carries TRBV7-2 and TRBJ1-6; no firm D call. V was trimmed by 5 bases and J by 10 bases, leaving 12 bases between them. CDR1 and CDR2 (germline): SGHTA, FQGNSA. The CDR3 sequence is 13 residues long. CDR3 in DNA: TGTGCCAGCAGCCCGACTTGGACCTCACCCCTCCACTTT. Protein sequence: CASSPTWTSPLHF.

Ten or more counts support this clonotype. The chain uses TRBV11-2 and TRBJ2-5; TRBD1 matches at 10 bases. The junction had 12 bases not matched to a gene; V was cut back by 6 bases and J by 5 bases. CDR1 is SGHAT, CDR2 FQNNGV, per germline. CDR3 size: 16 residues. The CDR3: CASRPPGGQGLETQYF. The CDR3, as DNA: TGTGCCAGCAGACCCCCCGGGGGACAGGGGCTTGAGACCCAGTACTTC. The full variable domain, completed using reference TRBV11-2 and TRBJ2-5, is EAGVAQSPRYKIIEKRQSVAFWCNPISGHATLYWYQQILGQGPKLLIQFQNNGVVDDSQLPKDRFSAERLKGVDSTLKIQPAKLEDSAVYLCASRPPGGQGLETQYFGPGTRLLVL.

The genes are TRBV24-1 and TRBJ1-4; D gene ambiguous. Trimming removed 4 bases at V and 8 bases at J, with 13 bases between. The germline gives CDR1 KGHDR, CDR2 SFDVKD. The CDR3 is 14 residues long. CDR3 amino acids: CATSDPRVGEKLFF. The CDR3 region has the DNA TGTGCCACCAGTGACCCCCGGGTTGGAGAAAAACTGTTTTTT.

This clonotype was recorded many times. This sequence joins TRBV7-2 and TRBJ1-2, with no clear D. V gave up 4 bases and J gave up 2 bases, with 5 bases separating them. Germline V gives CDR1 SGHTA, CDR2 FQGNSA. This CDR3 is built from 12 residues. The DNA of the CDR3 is TGTGCCAGCAGCTCTGACAACTATGGCTACACCTTC. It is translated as CASSSDNYGYTF.

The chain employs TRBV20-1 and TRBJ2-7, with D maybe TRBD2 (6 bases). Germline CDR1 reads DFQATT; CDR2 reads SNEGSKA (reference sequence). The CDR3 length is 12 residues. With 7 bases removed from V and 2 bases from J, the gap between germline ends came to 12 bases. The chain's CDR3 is CSVRTKPYEQYF. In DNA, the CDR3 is TGCAGTGTTAGGACTAAACCCTACGAGCAGTACTTC.

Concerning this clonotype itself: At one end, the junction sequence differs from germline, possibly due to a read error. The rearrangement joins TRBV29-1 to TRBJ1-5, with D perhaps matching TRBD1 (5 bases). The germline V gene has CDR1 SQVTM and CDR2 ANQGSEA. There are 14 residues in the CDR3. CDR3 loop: CSVGVGDSHQPQHF. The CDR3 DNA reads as TGCAGCGTTGGGGTAGGGGATAGCCATCAGCCCCAGCATTTT.